The 22 T cell receptor beta chains presented below share a single source sample, sequenced in a study of identical twins. TCRdb analysed the 5' RACE reads with MiXCR anew, one entry per CDR3 protein. This table has around 490,000 distinct CDR3 sequences, 13% to 15% appearing once. The sample was also reused in another study, on yellow fever vaccine responses in identical twins.

Sequenced sample: CD4+ T cells sorted from blood. These receptors came from a woman aged 18 to 35 in good health.

There are a few counts of this clonotype. This chain joins TRBV7-2 and TRBJ2-1, with 15 bases lining up with TRBD2. The CDR3 consists of 21 residues. J lost 4 bases, V lost 1 base, and 14 bases had no gene match. Germline V lookup: CDR1 SGHTA, CDR2 FQGNSA. Written as DNA, the CDR3 is TGTGCCAGCAGCTTAGGGCCTATTCGGACTAGCGGGGGGGGAGGGTACAATGAGCAGTTCTTC. It encodes CASSLGPIRTSGGGGYNEQFF.

This clonotype was recorded many times. This chain connects TRBV12-3 or TRBV12-4 to TRBJ2-1; the D is unclear. Trimming left V 6 bases short and J 3 bases short, with 9 bases between. CDR3 length: 13 amino acids. The CDR3 sequence is CASRRTRYNEQFF. The CDR3 DNA reads as TGTGCCAGCAGACGGACGCGCTACAATGAGCAGTTCTTC.

V is TRBV28 and J is TRBJ2-5; D could derive from TRBD1 or TRBD2 (7 bases each). V lost 7 bases, J lost 3 bases, and 21 bases lay in between. Looked up from germline, CDR1 is MDHEN and CDR2 is SYDVKM. There are 16 residues in the CDR3. The CDR3 sequence: CASTNDMTGREETQYF. CDR3 nucleotides: TGTGCCAGCACAAACGACATGACAGGGAGGGAAGAGACCCAGTACTTC. The full variable domain, completed using reference TRBV28 and TRBJ2-5, is DVKVTQSSRYLVKRTGEKVFLECVQDMDHENMFWYRQDPGLGLRLIYFSYDVKMKEKGDIPEGYSVSREKKERFSLILESASTNQTSMYLCASTNDMTGREETQYFGPGTRLLVL.

The V and J genes are TRBV5-1 and TRBJ2-3; 10 nucleotides align to TRBD1. The V gene's germline CDR1 is SGHRS and CDR2 YFSETQ. The trim removed 10 bases at V and 2 bases at J, leaving 7 bases unmatched. The CDR3 is 14 residues long. Here the CDR3 DNA reads TGCGCCTGCGCGGGACAGGGGATCACAGATACGCAGTATTTT. This sequence encodes CACAGQGITDTQYF.

This clonotype was seen repeatedly, ten times or more. The rearrangement links TRBV4-1 to TRBJ1-4, with no clear D. The germline V and J ends were trimmed by 4 bases and 7 bases, with 10 bases remaining between them. The CDR3 is made up of 13 amino acids. Germline assignment: CDR1 MGHRA and CDR2 YSYEKL. This CDR3 is CASSRQSGEKLFF. CDR3 nucleotides: TGCGCCAGCAGCCGGCAATCGGGTGAAAAACTGTTTTTT.

This clonotype was observed a handful of times. The chain combines TRBV20-1 with TRBJ2-3; 11 positions agree with TRBD2. CDR1 DFQATT and CDR2 SNEGSKA come from the germline V gene (reference sequence). The CDR3 is made up of 13 amino acids. Trimming at V came to 6 bases and at J to 4 bases, leaving 3 bases not matched to a gene. DNA for the CDR3: TGCAGTGCCGGGACTAGCGGAGCAGATACGCAGTATTTT. Protein product: CSAGTSGADTQYF.

This clonotype was detected a few times. The chain joins TRBV12-3 or TRBV12-4 to TRBJ2-5, with a tentative D call TRBD1 (5 bases). This CDR3 is 16 amino acids long. The V and J ends lost 6 bases and 3 bases respectively, with 20 bases between them. The CDR3 sequence is CASSRQYGGAEETQYF. CDR3 DNA: TGTGCCAGCAGCAGACAGTACGGTGGGGCGGAAGAGACCCAGTACTTC.

This clonotype has only a few counts. V is TRBV3-1 and J is TRBJ1-2; 7 bases fit TRBD1. With V trimmed by 5 bases and J by 4 bases, 10 bases remained unmatched. Germline V lookup: CDR1 LGHDT, CDR2 YNNKEL (reference sequence). CDR3 size: 15 residues. CDR3 sequence reads: CASSAPSQGVYGYTF. The DNA of the CDR3 is TGTGCCAGCAGCGCCCCTAGCCAGGGGGTCTATGGCTACACCTTC.

This clonotype appeared many times. The J gene is TRBJ2-1, the V gene TRBV27; 9 positions agree with TRBD2. Germline V CDR1 and CDR2: MNHEY, SMNVEV (reference sequence). V was pared by 5 bases and J by 6 bases, with 8 bases of the junction left unmatched. This CDR3 has 15 amino acids. The chain's CDR3 is CASSTFFSGGNEQFF. The CDR3 coding sequence is TGTGCCAGCAGTACCTTCTTTAGCGGGGGCAATGAGCAGTTCTTC.

The rearrangement uses TRBV5-4 and TRBJ2-2; 9 bases are a match to TRBD2. The CDR3 extends over 16 amino acids. Per the germline V gene, CDR1 is SGHNT and CDR2 is YYREEE (reference sequence). The trim removed 0 bases at V and 5 bases at J, leaving 5 bases unmatched. CDR3 DNA: TGTGCCAGCAGCTTGGCCGCGGGAGGGGGTACCGGGGAGCTGTTTTTT. It translates to CASSLAAGGGTGELFF.

There are many counts of this clonotype. This chain joins TRBV29-1 and TRBJ2-5; D is undetermined. The length of the CDR3 is 9 residues. Germline lookup yields CDR1 SQVTM and CDR2 ANQGSEA. V lost 8 bases to trimming and J lost 5 bases, with 6 bases between them. DNA for the CDR3: TGCAGCACCGGGGAGACCCAGTACTTC. Amino acid sequence: CSTGETQYF.

The table lists this clonotype with many counts. The CDR3 loop is CASSSPKRGKDTQYF. Written as DNA, the CDR3 is TGTGCCAGCAGTTCCCCAAAGAGGGGAAAAGATACGCAGTATTTT. The chain uses TRBV12-3 or TRBV12-4 and TRBJ2-3, with D tentatively TRBD1 or TRBD2 (5 bases each). With 4 bases removed from V and 5 bases from J, the gap between germline ends came to 16 bases. The CDR3 runs to 15 residues.

The table lists this clonotype with many counts. The J gene is TRBJ2-3, the V gene TRBV12-3 or TRBV12-4, with 8 bases aligning to TRBD2. The CDR3 is 14 residues long. The ends lost 7 bases at V and 1 base at J; junction bases unmatched: 4. CDR3 nucleotide sequence: TGTGCCAGCACTAAAGCGGGGGGCACAGATACGCAGTATTTT. Amino acid sequence: CASTKAGGTDTQYF.

This clonotype appeared many times. CDR3 region: CASSWTGSDIQYF. The DNA of the CDR3 is TGCGCCAGCAGCTGGACAGGGTCGGACATTCAGTACTTC. The chain uses TRBV5-1 and TRBJ2-4; 8 bases are a match to TRBD1. V was clipped by 3 bases and J by 8 bases; unmatched bases: 4. CDR3 size: 13 residues. Germline V gene data show CDR1 as SGHRS and CDR2 as YFSETQ.

V is TRBV2 and J is TRBJ2-7, with 9 bases aligning to TRBD1. Germline CDR1 reads SNHLY; CDR2 reads FYNNEI. With 11 bases clipped from V and 6 bases from J, the junction kept 8 bases outside the gene matches. The CDR3 spans 12 residues. The CDR3 DNA reads as TGTGCCGGAACAGGGGGCTGGGGCGAGCAGTACTTC. Amino acid sequence: CAGTGGWGEQYF.

This clonotype was seen a handful of times. The chain employs TRBV28 and TRBJ1-1; D call uncertain. The CDR3 runs 15 residues. Deletions cut 6 bases from V and 1 base from J, with 15 bases between. Germline values: CDR1 MDHEN, CDR2 SYDVKM. Written as DNA, the CDR3 is TGTGCCAGCAGAAAACGAATCCACCGGAACACTGAAGCTTTCTTT. Residues: CASRKRIHRNTEAFF.

This clonotype was recorded many times. This chain links TRBV10-3 with TRBJ2-1; D not resolved. CDR3 length: 12 amino acids. Germline CDR1 is ENHRY and CDR2 is SYGVKD. V gave up 5 bases and J gave up 5 bases, with 7 bases separating them. The CDR3 here is CAISRQDNEQFF. CDR3 DNA: TGTGCCATCAGTAGACAAGACAATGAGCAGTTCTTC.

This clonotype was detected a few times. The V gene is TRBV6-1, the J gene TRBJ2-7, with D tentatively TRBD2 (6 bases). The V gene's germline CDR1 is MNHNS and CDR2 SASEGT. Trimming took 7 bases from V and 6 from J, leaving 19 bases between them. The CDR3 runs 14 residues. The CDR3 sequence: CASTRLINGGEQYF. In nucleotides, the CDR3 is TGTGCCAGCACGCGACTAATAAACGGGGGCGAGCAGTACTTC.

The chain employs TRBV19 and TRBJ2-1, with 9 bases identical to TRBD1. CDR1 LNHDA and CDR2 SQIVND come from the germline V gene (reference sequence). The J segment lost 3 bases and the V segment lost 9 bases, leaving 6 bases of the junction unmatched. The CDR3 length is 14 residues. For the CDR3, the DNA is TGTGCCAGCCTCCCGGGACAGGGCTACAATGAGCAGTTCTTC. Translated, it gives CASLPGQGYNEQFF.

The chain joins TRBV18 to TRBJ2-1; TRBD1 matches 7 bases. This CDR3 contains 14 residues. CDR1 and CDR2 from the germline V gene are KGHSH and LQKENI. After removal of 0 bases from V and 9 bases from J, the junction contained 5 bases not matched to a gene. The CDR3 loop reads CASSPPKTGTEQFF. The CDR3 nucleotides read TGTGCCAGCTCACCACCAAAGACAGGGACTGAGCAGTTCTTC.

The table lists this clonotype with many counts. This chain links TRBV10-3 with TRBJ2-1; maybe TRBD2 (5 bases). Per the germline V gene, CDR1 is ENHRY and CDR2 is SYGVKD. The CDR3 has 17 amino acids. V was trimmed by 0 bases and J by 5 bases, leaving 17 bases between them. CDR3 DNA sequence: TGTGCCATCAGTGAGTCGCGGGTCAGAAGTAGGAACAATGAGCAGTTCTTC. It codes for CAISESRVRSRNNEQFF.

This clonotype turned up a few times. The V call is TRBV7-2, the J call TRBJ2-7; no reliable D call. V shed 6 bases and J shed 0 bases, with 12 bases lying between them. CDR1 and CDR2 (germline): SGHTA, FQGNSA. The CDR3 covers 14 residues. Written as DNA, the CDR3 is TGTGCCAGCAGGGCAACGCCCAGCTCCTACGAGCAGTACTTC. Translated: CASRATPSSYEQYF.